This TCR beta chain was obtained from a study of graft-versus-host responses after intestinal transplantation. Study-wide results and caveats: Clonal ratios of graft-versus-host to host-versus-graft in allografts were high for patients exhibiting graft-donor T cell macrochimerism.

The assay was immunoSEQ multiplex PCR, and TCRdb's table has in-frame clones only and misses some. The sample contains over 90,000 clones, roughly nine tenths of which appear only once. The CDR3 extends over 13 amino acids. CDR1 is MNHNS, CDR2 SASEGT, per germline. V was clipped by 10 bases and J by 10 bases; unmatched bases: 15. As regards this clone: The antigen is undetermined.

This clonotype was sampled from a human donor who received an intestinal transplant. This specimen was unstimulated CD8+ T cells sorted from spleen or lymph node cells, taken before intestinal transplant. The chain joins TRBV6-1 to TRBJ1-1; 7 bases map to TRBD1. Written as DNA, the CDR3 is TGTGCCATCGACCCGACAGGGTTTTATAGAGCTTTCTTT. It is translated as CAIDPTGFYRAFF.